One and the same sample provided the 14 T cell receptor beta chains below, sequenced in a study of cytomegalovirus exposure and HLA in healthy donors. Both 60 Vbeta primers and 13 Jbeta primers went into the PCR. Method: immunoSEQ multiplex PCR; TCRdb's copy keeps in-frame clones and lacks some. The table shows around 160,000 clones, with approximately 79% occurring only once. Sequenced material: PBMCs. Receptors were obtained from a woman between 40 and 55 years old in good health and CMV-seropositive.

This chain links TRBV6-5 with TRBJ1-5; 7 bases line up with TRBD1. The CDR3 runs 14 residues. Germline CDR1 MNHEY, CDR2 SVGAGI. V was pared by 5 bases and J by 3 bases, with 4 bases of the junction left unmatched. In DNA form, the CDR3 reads TGTGCCAGCAGTGATGACAGGGCCAATCAGCCCCAGCATTTT. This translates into CASSDDRANQPQHF.

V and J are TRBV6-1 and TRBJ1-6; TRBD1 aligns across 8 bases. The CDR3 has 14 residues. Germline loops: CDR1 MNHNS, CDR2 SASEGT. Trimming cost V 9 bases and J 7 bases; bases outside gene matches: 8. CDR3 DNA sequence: TGTGCCAGTTATTCCGGGACAGGAAATTCACCCCTCCACTTT. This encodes CASYSGTGNSPLHF.

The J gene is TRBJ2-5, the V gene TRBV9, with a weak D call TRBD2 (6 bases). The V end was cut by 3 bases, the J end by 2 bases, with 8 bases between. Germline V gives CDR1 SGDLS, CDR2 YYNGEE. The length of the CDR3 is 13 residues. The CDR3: CASSGGLQETQYF. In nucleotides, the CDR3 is TGTGCCAGCAGCGGGGGACTGCAAGAGACCCAGTACTTC.

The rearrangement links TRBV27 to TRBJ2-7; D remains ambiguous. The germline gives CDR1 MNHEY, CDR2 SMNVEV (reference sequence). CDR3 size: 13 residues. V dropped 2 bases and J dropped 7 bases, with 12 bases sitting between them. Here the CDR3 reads CASSLVSGLEQYF. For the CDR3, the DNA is TGTGCCAGCAGTTTAGTCTCGGGTTTAGAGCAGTACTTC.

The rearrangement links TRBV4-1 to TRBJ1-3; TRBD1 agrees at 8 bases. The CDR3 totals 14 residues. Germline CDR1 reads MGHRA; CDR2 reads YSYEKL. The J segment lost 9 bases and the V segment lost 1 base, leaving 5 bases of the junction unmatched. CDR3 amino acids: CASSQGTGKSTIYF. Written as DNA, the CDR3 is TGCGCCAGCAGCCAAGGGACAGGGAAGTCCACCATATATTTT.

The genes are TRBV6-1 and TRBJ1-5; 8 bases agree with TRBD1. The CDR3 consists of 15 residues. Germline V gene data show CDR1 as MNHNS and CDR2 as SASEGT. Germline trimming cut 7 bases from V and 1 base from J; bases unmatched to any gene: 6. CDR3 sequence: CASIRDRGSNQPQHF. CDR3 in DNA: TGTGCCAGCATCCGAGACAGGGGCAGCAATCAGCCCCAGCATTTT.

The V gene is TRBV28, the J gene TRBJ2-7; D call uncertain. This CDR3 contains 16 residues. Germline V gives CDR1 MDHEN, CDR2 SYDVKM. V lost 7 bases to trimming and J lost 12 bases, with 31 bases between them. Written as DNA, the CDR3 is TGTGCCAGCACCGCCCCCCCGAAGACAAGCTCCCCGCTTCGGTACTTC. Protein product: CASTAPPKTSSPLRYF. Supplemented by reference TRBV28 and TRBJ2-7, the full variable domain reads DVKVTQSSRYLVKRTGEKVFLECVQDMDHENMFWYRQDPGLGLRLIYFSYDVKMKEKGDIPEGYSVSREKKERFSLILESASTNQTSMYLCASTAPPKTSSPLRYFGPGTRLTVT.

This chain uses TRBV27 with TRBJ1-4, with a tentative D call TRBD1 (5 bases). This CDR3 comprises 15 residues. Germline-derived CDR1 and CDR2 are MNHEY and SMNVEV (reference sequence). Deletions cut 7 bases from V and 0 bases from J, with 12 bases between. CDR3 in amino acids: CASTPIGATNEKLFF. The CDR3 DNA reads TGTGCCAGCACCCCAATAGGGGCAACTAATGAAAAACTGTTTTTT.

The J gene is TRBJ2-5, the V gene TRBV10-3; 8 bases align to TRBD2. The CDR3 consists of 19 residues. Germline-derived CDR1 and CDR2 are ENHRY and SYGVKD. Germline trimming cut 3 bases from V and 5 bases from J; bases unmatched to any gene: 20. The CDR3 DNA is TGTGCCATCAGTGACCACCCTGGGACTAGTAGAGCCTCGGGGGAGACCCAGTACTTC. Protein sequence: CAISDHPGTSRASGETQYF.

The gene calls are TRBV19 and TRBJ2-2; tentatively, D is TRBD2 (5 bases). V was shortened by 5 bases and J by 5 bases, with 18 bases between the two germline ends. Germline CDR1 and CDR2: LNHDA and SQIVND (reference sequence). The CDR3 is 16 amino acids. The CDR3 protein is CASSPKGRPGTGELFF. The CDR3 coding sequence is TGTGCCAGTAGTCCTAAAGGACGGCCGGGGACCGGGGAGCTGTTTTTT. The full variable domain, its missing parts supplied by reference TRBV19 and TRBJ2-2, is DGGITQSPKYLFRKEGQNVTLSCEQNLNHDAMYWYRQDPGQGLRLIYYSQIVNDFQKGDIAEGYSVSREKKESFPLTVTSAQKNPTAFYLCASSPKGRPGTGELFFGEGSRLTVL.

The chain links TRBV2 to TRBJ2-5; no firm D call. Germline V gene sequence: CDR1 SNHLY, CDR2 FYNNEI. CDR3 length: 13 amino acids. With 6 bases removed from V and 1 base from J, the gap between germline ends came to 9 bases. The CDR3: CASRQNIQETQYF. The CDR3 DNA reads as TGTGCCAGCAGACAGAATATCCAAGAGACCCAGTACTTC.

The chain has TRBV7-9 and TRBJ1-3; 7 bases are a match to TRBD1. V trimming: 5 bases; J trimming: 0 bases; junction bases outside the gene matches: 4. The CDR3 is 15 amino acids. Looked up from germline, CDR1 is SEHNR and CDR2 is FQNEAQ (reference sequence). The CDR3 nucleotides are TGTGCCAGCAGCGGACAGGCCTACTCTGGAAACACCATATATTTT. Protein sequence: CASSGQAYSGNTIYF.

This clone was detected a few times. CDR3 DNA sequence: TGCGCCAGCAGCCAGCTTGACTTAGGTTTCTCCTACAATGAGCAGTTCTTC. Translating gives CASSQLDLGFSYNEQFF. The rearrangement joins TRBV4-1 to TRBJ2-1, with D unresolved. The V gene lost 3 bases and the J gene lost 0 bases, with 15 bases spanning the gap. There are 17 residues in the CDR3. The germline CDR1 and CDR2 sequences are MGHRA and YSYEKL.

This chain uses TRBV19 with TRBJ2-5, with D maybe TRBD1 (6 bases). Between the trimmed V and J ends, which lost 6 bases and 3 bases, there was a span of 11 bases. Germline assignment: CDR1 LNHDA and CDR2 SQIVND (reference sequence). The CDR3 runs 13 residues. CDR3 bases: TGTGCCAGTAGCAAACAGGGCGAAGAGACCCAGTACTTC. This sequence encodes CASSKQGEETQYF.